This record concerns one TCR beta chain sequence. The data are from a study of cytomegalovirus exposure and HLA in healthy donors. Whole-study context: Unique TCR beta sequences numbering some 120 million came from 190 million or so T cells in an earlier analysis.

This CDR3 is built from 15 residues. CDR1 and CDR2 from the germline V gene are MGHRA and YSYEKL. Vbeta (60) and Jbeta (13) primers were used in the PCR. Using immunoSEQ multiplex PCR, the repertoire was profiled, and TCRdb retains in-frame clones only, with some absent. The sample consists of approximately 250,000 clones, 70% to 90% of them appearing once. The chain combines TRBV4-1 with TRBJ2-5; D is unclear. The DNA end is more similar to TRBJ2-7, so the J call may be wrong. The TCR sequence derives from a girl aged 2 to 9 in good health and CMV-seronegative. The sequenced material came from PBMCs. The CDR3 here is CASSQLGDSSYEQYF. The CDR3 DNA is TGCGCCAGCAGCCAACTAGGAGATTCCTCCTACGAGCAGTACTTC.